This section outlines one T cell receptor (beta chain) sequence together with its context. Deletions cut 7 bases from V and 2 bases from J, with 14 bases between. Germline V gene sequence: CDR1 MNHEY, CDR2 SVGAGI. The CDR3 runs 14 residues. The source of the sample is a study of blood T cell repertoires in COVID-19. Study in general: COVID-19 samples collected from the United States, Italy and Spain covered acute and convalescent phases. From T cells, B-cell-depleted T cells, or PBMCs came the material, which was cDNA or gDNA.

Original processing notes: Amplified reference gene primers provided the basis for estimating nucleated cell counts. The table came from immunoSEQ multiplex PCR; TCRdb's copy has only in-frame clones and leaves some out. For V, J and clone size, that table is used; D and trimming come from the DNA. The sample contains about 40,000 clones, 88% of which appear only once. Source material: peripheral blood. The source is a woman between 70 and 85 years old with acute or convalescent COVID-19. The chain recombines TRBV6-5 with TRBJ2-5; D is perhaps TRBD2 (6 bases). The CDR3 loop is CASTRGTPQETQYF. The CDR3 DNA is TGTGCCAGCACACGAGGGACTCCTCAAGAGACCCAGTACTTC.